One and the same sample provided the 26 T cell receptor beta chains below, sequenced in a study of cytomegalovirus exposure and HLA in healthy donors. The study ran its PCR with 60 Vbeta and 13 Jbeta primers. The protocol was immunoSEQ multiplex PCR, while the TCRdb copy is restricted to in-frame clones and leaves out a portion. The profile shows about 110,000 clones, about 72% of them singletons. Specimen: PBMCs. The receptors originated from a man aged 18 to 29 in good health and CMV-seronegative.

J is TRBJ1-5 and V is TRBV25-1, with D possibly being TRBD1 (5 bases). The V and J ends lost 4 bases and 7 bases respectively, with 20 bases between them. The CDR3 contains 16 residues. The germline CDR1 and CDR2 sequences are MGHDK and SYGVNS. CDR3 nucleotides: TGTGCCAGCAGTGGTGCCCCGGGGGGAGGGGCCCAGCCCCAGCATTTT. Its translation: CASSGAPGGGAQPQHF.

This clone was observed many times. The chain has TRBV19 and TRBJ2-7; D is unclear. The CDR3 consists of 14 residues. V was shortened by 0 bases and J by 6 bases, with 12 bases between the two germline ends. Germline loops: CDR1 LNHDA, CDR2 SQIVND (reference sequence). The CDR3 loop reads CASSIEGRLLEQYF. Here the CDR3 DNA reads TGTGCCAGTAGTATAGAGGGCCGTCTCCTCGAGCAGTACTTC.

There are a few counts of this clone. The chain links TRBV7-9 to TRBJ1-4; D unresolved. The CDR3 totals 15 residues. Germline assignment: CDR1 SEHNR and CDR2 FQNEAQ (reference sequence). The ends were cut back, 5 bases at V and 3 bases at J, with 13 bases in the middle. The CDR3 region has the DNA TGTGCCAGCAGCCCCGGGGTGGCGGCTAATGAAAAACTGTTTTTT. This sequence encodes CASSPGVAANEKLFF.

This clone was counted a single time. The J gene is TRBJ1-2, the V gene TRBV29-1; no definite D call. Trimming removed 2 bases at V and 8 bases at J, with 12 bases between. Per the germline V gene, CDR1 is SQVTM and CDR2 is ANQGSEA. The CDR3 extends over 12 amino acids. The CDR3 nucleotides read TGCAGCGTTGAACAACCATCGGGGGGCTACACCTTC. This sequence encodes CSVEQPSGGYTF.

This clone appeared a single time. CDR3 sequence: CSVEDRTITEAFF. CDR3 in DNA: TGCAGCGTTGAAGATCGGACTATCACTGAAGCTTTCTTT. The chain couples TRBV29-1 to TRBJ1-1; D gene uncertain. This CDR3 is built from 13 residues. V was shortened by 0 bases and J by 4 bases, with 9 bases between the two germline ends. Germline values: CDR1 SQVTM, CDR2 ANQGSEA.

V gene TRBV2 combines with J gene TRBJ2-3, with D hard to call. Per the germline V gene, CDR1 is SNHLY and CDR2 is FYNNEI. This CDR3 region has 11 residues. With 7 bases removed from V and 5 bases from J, the gap between germline ends came to 7 bases. CDR3 nucleotides: TGTGCCAGCAAAGCCCAAGATACGCAGTATTTT. Translation gives CASKAQDTQYF.

V and J are TRBV11-2 and TRBJ1-2, with 9 bases matching TRBD1. Germline CDR1 SGHAT, CDR2 FQNNGV. The length of the CDR3 is 16 residues. Trimming at V came to 0 bases and at J to 8 bases, leaving 10 bases not matched to a gene. The CDR3 protein is CASSLDHGTGLVGYTF. Written as DNA, the CDR3 is TGTGCCAGCAGCTTAGACCATGGGACAGGGCTAGTGGGCTACACCTTC.

In regard to this clone: A read error may account for a junction end that differs from germline. The chain combines TRBV9 with TRBJ1-2, with 7 bases that match TRBD1. The CDR3 totals 13 residues. CDR1 and CDR2 (germline): SGDLS, YYNGEE. DNA of the CDR3: TGTGCCAGCAGTCCCGGGACAGTCTATGGCTACCCCTTC. This codes for CASSPGTVYGYPF.

J is TRBJ2-1 and V is TRBV27; D call uncertain. This CDR3 spans 17 amino acids. The germline gives CDR1 MNHEY, CDR2 SMNVEV (reference sequence). The V and J ends lost 1 base and 2 bases respectively, with 15 bases between them. The CDR3 DNA follows: TGTGCCAGCAGTTTATTTGGCCCGGGTAGTCCCTACAATGAGCAGTTCTTC. Amino acids: CASSLFGPGSPYNEQFF.

V gene TRBV7-8 combines with J gene TRBJ2-7, with a tentative D call TRBD2 (5 bases). The V and J ends lost 4 bases and 0 bases respectively, with 13 bases between them. There are 15 residues in the CDR3. Germline lookup yields CDR1 SGHVS and CDR2 FQNEAQ. For the CDR3, the DNA is TGTGCCAGCAGCTCTCGAGAGGGCCGCTCCTACGAGCAGTACTTC. Translation: CASSSREGRSYEQYF.

This clone has just one count. V and J are TRBV7-9 and TRBJ2-7, with 8 positions matching TRBD1. Germline V gives CDR1 SEHNR, CDR2 FQNEAQ (reference sequence). The CDR3 has 14 amino acids. V lost 3 bases, J lost 6 bases, and 7 bases stayed unmatched. In DNA form, the CDR3 reads TGTGCCAGCAGCTTCGGACAGGGTTACGGCGAGCAGTACTTC. Its translation is CASSFGQGYGEQYF.

The V gene is TRBV4-3, the J gene TRBJ2-1; 9 bases map to TRBD1. This CDR3 is 15 amino acids long. Looked up from germline, CDR1 is LGHNA and CDR2 is YSLEER. The V gene end was trimmed by 7 bases and the J gene end by 6 bases; junction bases not matched to a gene: 10. The CDR3 sequence is CASNYRDRDLNEQFF. DNA for the CDR3: TGCGCCAGCAACTACCGGGACAGGGACCTCAATGAGCAGTTCTTC.

The V and J genes are TRBV9 and TRBJ2-1, with TRBD2 identical over 7 bases. The CDR3 consists of 15 residues. The germline gives CDR1 SGDLS, CDR2 YYNGEE. The V gene end was trimmed by 7 bases and the J gene end by 9 bases; junction bases not matched to a gene: 16. This CDR3 is CASARGTNRAGEQFF. The CDR3 DNA reads as TGTGCCAGCGCCCGAGGGACTAATCGGGCTGGTGAGCAGTTCTTC.

This rearrangement joins TRBV9 to TRBJ1-5; the match to TRBD1 covers 7 bases. CDR3 length: 15 residues. Trimming removed 4 bases from V and 0 bases from J; junction bases left unmatched: 4. CDR1 is SGDLS, CDR2 YYNGEE, per germline. CDR3 nucleotides: TGTGCCAGCAGCACAGGGGATTATAGCAATCAGCCCCAGCATTTT. Amino acids: CASSTGDYSNQPQHF.

Written as DNA, the CDR3 is TGCAGTGTTTATACTAGCCAAGAGCAGTACTTC. Translated: CSVYTSQEQYF. The chain couples TRBV20-1 to TRBJ2-7, with D tentatively TRBD2 (6 bases). Trimming stripped 7 bases from V and 7 bases from J, with 14 bases between. The CDR3 spans 11 residues. CDR1 is DFQATT and CDR2 is SNEGSKA in the germline V gene (reference sequence).

The chain is built from TRBV27 and TRBJ2-7, with D possibly being TRBD2 (5 bases). V was clipped by 3 bases and J by 7 bases, with 10 bases between them. Germline V gene data show CDR1 as MNHEY and CDR2 as SMNVEV (reference sequence). This CDR3 has 12 amino acids. CDR3 amino acids: CASSFGNQEQYF. The DNA of the CDR3 is TGTGCCAGCAGTTTCGGGAATCAGGAGCAGTACTTC.

This rearrangement joins TRBV10-3 to TRBJ1-2; 9 bases map to TRBD1. The CDR3 sequence is 16 residues long. After removal of 2 bases from V and 4 bases from J, the junction contained 8 bases not matched to a gene. The V gene's germline CDR1 is ENHRY and CDR2 SYGVKD. The CDR3 protein is CAISEPGQGEAYGYTF. CDR3 bases: TGTGCCATCAGTGAGCCGGGACAGGGTGAAGCCTATGGCTACACCTTC.

In its sample, this clone was seen a few times. The V and J genes are TRBV6-5 and TRBJ2-1, with 8 positions matching TRBD2. The V and J ends lost 6 bases and 1 base, in that order; junction bases with no gene match: 8. There are 16 residues in the CDR3. Germline CDR1 and CDR2: MNHEY and SVGAGI. The CDR3 spells CASSYTGGRSYNEQFF. CDR3 DNA: TGTGCCAGCAGCTACACGGGGGGGAGGTCCTACAATGAGCAGTTCTTC.

The chain recombines TRBV5-1 with TRBJ1-5, with 9 bases aligning to TRBD1. V was pared by 4 bases and J by 6 bases, with 2 bases of the junction left unmatched. Germline-derived CDR1 and CDR2 are SGHRS and YFSETQ. This CDR3 has 13 residues. CDR3 sequence (DNA): TGCGCCAGCAGCGACAGGGGGGGTCAGCCCCAGCATTTT. Protein: CASSDRGGQPQHF.

This rearrangement joins TRBV9 to TRBJ2-5, with TRBD2 matching over 7 bases. Trimming cost V 3 bases and J 4 bases; bases outside gene matches: 9. Germline V gives CDR1 SGDLS, CDR2 YYNGEE. This CDR3 is built from 15 residues. CDR3 residues: CASSEGPAGLETQYF. CDR3 nucleotide sequence: TGTGCCAGCAGCGAGGGACCAGCGGGGTTAGAGACCCAGTACTTC.

This clone was seen only a few times. The genes are TRBV10-1 and TRBJ2-1, with unresolved D. The V gene lost 0 bases and the J gene lost 3 bases, with 6 bases spanning the gap. CDR3 length equals 14 residues. Germline V gene data show CDR1 as WNHNN and CDR2 as SYGVQD (reference sequence). The CDR3 region has the DNA TGCGCCAGCAGTGAGTCGTCAGGCTACAATGAGCAGTTCTTC. Encoded protein: CASSESSGYNEQFF.

The rearrangement links TRBV7-3 to TRBJ2-1; 7 nucleotides match TRBD1. The V and J ends lost 5 bases and 3 bases, in that order; junction bases with no gene match: 10. The germline gives CDR1 SGHTA, CDR2 FQGTGA. The CDR3 extends over 16 amino acids. The CDR3 DNA reads as TGTGCCAGCAGCCCCAGAACCACAGGGGACTACAATGAGCAGTTCTTC. It specifies CASSPRTTGDYNEQFF.

V gene TRBV18 combines with J gene TRBJ1-4; D is unclear. With 3 bases removed from V and 11 bases from J, the gap between germline ends came to 16 bases. CDR1 is KGHSH and CDR2 is LQKENI in the germline V gene. This CDR3 region has 14 residues. The CDR3 sequence is CASSPLPTDRKLFF. The CDR3 DNA sequence: TGTGCCAGCTCACCCCTCCCTACAGATCGCAAACTGTTTTTT. Based on the CDR3 plus reference TRBV18 and TRBJ1-4, the full variable domain is NAGVMQNPRHLVRRRGQEARLRCSPMKGHSHVYWYRQLPEEGLKFMVYLQKENIIDESGMPKERFSAEFPKEGPSILRIQQVVRGDSAAYFCASSPLPTDRKLFFGSGTQLSVL.

V usage is TRBV2 and J usage is TRBJ2-7; 11 nucleotides agree with TRBD2. The V and J ends lost 6 bases and 1 base, in that order; junction bases with no gene match: 2. Per germline, CDR1 SNHLY and CDR2 FYNNEI. The CDR3 runs to 14 residues. The CDR3 protein is CASRVAGGSYEQYF. CDR3 DNA sequence: TGTGCCAGCAGGGTAGCGGGGGGGTCCTACGAGCAGTACTTC.

This clone was seen more than once but under ten times. The chain combines TRBV19 with TRBJ1-2; D is possibly TRBD1 (5 bases). The germline CDR1 and CDR2 sequences are LNHDA and SQIVND (reference sequence). This CDR3 is 15 amino acids long. V lost 5 bases and J lost 5, with 18 bases in between. The DNA of the CDR3 is TGTGCCAGTAGTGCCCCGTGGCAGGGCCTTTATGGCTACACCTTC. Translated, it gives CASSAPWQGLYGYTF. The whole variable domain, filled in from reference TRBV19 and TRBJ1-2, reads DGGITQSPKYLFRKEGQNVTLSCEQNLNHDAMYWYRQDPGQGLRLIYYSQIVNDFQKGDIAEGYSVSREKKESFPLTVTSAQKNPTAFYLCASSAPWQGLYGYTFGSGTRLTVV.

This clone was recorded a few times. The genes are TRBV19 and TRBJ2-7, with D possibly TRBD1 on 7 matching bases. Germline lookup yields CDR1 LNHDA and CDR2 SQIVND (reference sequence). The CDR3 runs 15 residues. V was shortened by 5 bases and J by 5 bases, with 19 bases between the two germline ends. The CDR3 is CASSVFPGRGDEQYF. The CDR3 DNA sequence: TGTGCCAGTAGTGTATTTCCCGGCAGGGGGGACGAGCAGTACTTC.